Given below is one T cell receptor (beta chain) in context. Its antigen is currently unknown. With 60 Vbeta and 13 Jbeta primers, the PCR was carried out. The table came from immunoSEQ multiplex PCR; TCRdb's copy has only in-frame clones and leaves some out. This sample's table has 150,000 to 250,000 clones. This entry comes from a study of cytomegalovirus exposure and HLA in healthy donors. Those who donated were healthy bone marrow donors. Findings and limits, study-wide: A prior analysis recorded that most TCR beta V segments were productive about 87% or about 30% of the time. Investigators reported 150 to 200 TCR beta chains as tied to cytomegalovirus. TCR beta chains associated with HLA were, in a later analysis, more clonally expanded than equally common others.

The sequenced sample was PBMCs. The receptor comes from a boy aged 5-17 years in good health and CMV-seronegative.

The CDR3 sequence: CSVVYNYGYTF. The CDR3 DNA is TGCAGCGTTGTGTATAACTATGGCTACACCTTC. The gene calls are TRBV29-1 and TRBJ1-2; D unclear. The CDR3 extends over 11 amino acids. Germline-derived CDR1 and CDR2 are SQVTM and ANQGSEA. V was shortened by 4 bases and J by 1 base, with 4 bases between the two germline ends.